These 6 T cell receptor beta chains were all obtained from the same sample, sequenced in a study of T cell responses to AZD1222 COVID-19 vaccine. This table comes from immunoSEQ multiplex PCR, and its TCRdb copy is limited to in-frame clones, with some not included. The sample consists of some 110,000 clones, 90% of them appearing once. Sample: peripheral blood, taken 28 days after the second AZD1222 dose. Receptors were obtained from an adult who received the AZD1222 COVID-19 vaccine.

CDR3 amino acids: CASSLEWGEETQYF. The CDR3 DNA is TGTGCCAGCAGCTTAGAATGGGGGGAAGAGACCCAGTACTTC. The chain recombines TRBV11-2 with TRBJ2-5; possible D gene TRBD2, 6 bases. The CDR3 length is 14 residues. V was cut by 0 bases and J by 3 bases, with 8 bases left in between. Germline CDR1 is SGHAT and CDR2 is FQNNGV.

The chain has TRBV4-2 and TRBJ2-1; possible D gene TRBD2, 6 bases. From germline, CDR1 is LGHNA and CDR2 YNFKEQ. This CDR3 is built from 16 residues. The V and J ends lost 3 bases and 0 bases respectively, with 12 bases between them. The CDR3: CASSQGGVSSYNEQFF. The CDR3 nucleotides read TGTGCCAGCAGCCAGGGCGGGGTAAGCTCCTACAATGAGCAGTTCTTC.

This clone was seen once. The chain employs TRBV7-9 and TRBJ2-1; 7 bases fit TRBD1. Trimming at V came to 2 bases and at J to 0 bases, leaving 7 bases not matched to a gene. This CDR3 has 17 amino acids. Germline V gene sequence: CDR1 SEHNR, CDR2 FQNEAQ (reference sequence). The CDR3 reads CASSLSRQGISYNEQFF. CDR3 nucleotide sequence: TGTGCCAGCAGCTTATCGCGACAGGGAATCTCCTACAATGAGCAGTTCTTC. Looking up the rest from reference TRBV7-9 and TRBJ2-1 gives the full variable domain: DTGVSQNPRHKITKRGQNVTFRCDPISEHNRLYWYRQTLGQGPEFLTYFQNEAQLEKSRLLSDRFSAERPKGSFSTLEIQRTEQGDSAMYLCASSLSRQGISYNEQFFGPGTRLTVL.

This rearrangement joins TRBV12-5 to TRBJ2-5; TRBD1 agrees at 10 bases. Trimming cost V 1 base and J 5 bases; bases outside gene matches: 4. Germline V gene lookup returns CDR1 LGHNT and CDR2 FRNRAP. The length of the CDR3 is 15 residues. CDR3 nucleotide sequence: TGTGCTAGTGGTTTGGATTGGACAGGGGGGGAGACCCAGTACTTC. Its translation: CASGLDWTGGETQYF.

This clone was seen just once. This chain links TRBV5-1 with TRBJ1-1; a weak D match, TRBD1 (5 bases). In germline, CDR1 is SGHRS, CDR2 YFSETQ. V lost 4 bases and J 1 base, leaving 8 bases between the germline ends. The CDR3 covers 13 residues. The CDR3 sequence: CASSPGGNTEAFF. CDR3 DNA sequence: TGCGCCAGCAGCCCGGGGGGGAACACTGAAGCTTTCTTT.

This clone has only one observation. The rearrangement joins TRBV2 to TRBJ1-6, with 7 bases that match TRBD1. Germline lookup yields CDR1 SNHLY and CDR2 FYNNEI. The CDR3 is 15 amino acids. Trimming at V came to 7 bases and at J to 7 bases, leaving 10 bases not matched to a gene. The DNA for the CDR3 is TGTGCCAGCATAGGTCGGACAGGAGGAAATTCACCCCTCCACTTT. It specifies CASIGRTGGNSPLHF.